This TCR beta chain derives from a study of molecular identifiers for immune sequencing clone quantification. TCRdb reprocessed the PCR reads via MiXCR and lists one record per CDR3 protein. The sample consists of around 86,000 distinct CDR3 sequences, around 20% of them appearing once. To note about this clonotype: Its antigen is unidentified.

Sorting recovered naive CD8 T cells on a CD8+CD4-CCR7+CD45RA+ profile. Study outcomes and limitations: Clone sizes that are highly expanded could be underestimated when identical TCR molecules share a barcode. Clones with over 20 RNA copies captured over 97% of effector molecules but under 1% of naive ones.

This CDR3 contains 16 residues. The germline V gene has CDR1 SGHVS and CDR2 FNYEAQ. Trimming shortened V by 5 bases and J by 4 bases, and 17 bases separated the two germline ends. Sequencing was performed on naive CD8+ T cells from blood, with Jurkat cell RNA spiked in. Indicated subset: FACS-sorted CD8+CD4-CCR7+CD45RA+ naive T cells. The sequence came from a human donor in good health. Some libraries in this study had Jurkat cell RNA spiked in. This rearrangement joins TRBV7-6 to TRBJ2-2; TRBD1 might be the D (5 bases). The CDR3 DNA follows: TGTGCCAGCAGCCTAACGAGTCAGGGCTCCACCGGGGAGCTGTTTTTT. As protein: CASSLTSQGSTGELFF.